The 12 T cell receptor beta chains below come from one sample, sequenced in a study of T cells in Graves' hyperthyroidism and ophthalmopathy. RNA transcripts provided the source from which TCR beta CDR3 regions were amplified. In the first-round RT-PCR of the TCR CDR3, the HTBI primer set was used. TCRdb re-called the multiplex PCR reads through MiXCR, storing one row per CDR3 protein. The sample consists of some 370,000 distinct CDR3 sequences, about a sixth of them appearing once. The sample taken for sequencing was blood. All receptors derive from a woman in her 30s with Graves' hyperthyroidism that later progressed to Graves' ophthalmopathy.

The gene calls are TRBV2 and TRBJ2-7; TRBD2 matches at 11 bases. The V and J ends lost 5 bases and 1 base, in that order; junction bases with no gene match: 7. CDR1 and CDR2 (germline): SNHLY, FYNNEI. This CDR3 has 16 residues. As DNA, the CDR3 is TGTGCCAGCAGTTATCAGACTAGCGGGATTTCCTACGAGCAGTACTTC. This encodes CASSYQTSGISYEQYF.

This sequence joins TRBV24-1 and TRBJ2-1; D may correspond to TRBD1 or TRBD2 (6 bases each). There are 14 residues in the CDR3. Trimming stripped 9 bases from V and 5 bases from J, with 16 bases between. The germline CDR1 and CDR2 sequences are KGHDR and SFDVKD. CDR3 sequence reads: CATGGTRSNNEQFF. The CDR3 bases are TGTGCCACCGGGGGGACACGGTCTAACAATGAGCAGTTCTTC.

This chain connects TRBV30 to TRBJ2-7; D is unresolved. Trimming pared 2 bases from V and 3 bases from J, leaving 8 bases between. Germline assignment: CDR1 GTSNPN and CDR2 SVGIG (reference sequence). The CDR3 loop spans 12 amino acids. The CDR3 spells CAWSSDHYEQYF. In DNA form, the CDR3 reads TGTGCCTGGAGTTCGGACCACTACGAGCAGTACTTC.

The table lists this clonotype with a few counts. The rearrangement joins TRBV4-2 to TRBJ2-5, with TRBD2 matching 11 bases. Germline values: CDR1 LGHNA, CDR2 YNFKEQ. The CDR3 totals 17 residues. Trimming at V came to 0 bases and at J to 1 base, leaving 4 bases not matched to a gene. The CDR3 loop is CASSQDIAGGPQETQYF. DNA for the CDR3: TGTGCCAGCAGCCAAGATATAGCGGGGGGGCCCCAAGAGACCCAGTACTTC.

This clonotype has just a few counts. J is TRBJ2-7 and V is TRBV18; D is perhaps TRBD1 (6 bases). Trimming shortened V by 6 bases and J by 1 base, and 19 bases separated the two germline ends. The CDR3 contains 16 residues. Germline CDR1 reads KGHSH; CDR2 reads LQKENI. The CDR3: CASSLRKQGRSYEQYF. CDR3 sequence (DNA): TGTGCCAGCTCGCTCCGGAAACAGGGAAGGTCCTACGAGCAGTACTTC. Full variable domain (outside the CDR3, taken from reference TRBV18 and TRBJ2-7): NAGVMQNPRHLVRRRGQEARLRCSPMKGHSHVYWYRQLPEEGLKFMVYLQKENIIDESGMPKERFSAEFPKEGPSILRIQQVVRGDSAAYFCASSLRKQGRSYEQYFGPGTRLTVT.

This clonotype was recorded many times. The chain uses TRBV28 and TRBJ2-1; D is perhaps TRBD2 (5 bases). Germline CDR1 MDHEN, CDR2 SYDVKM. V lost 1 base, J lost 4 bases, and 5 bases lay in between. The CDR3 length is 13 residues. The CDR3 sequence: CASSLSGYNEQFF. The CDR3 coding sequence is TGTGCCAGCAGTTTATCGGGGTACAATGAGCAGTTCTTC.

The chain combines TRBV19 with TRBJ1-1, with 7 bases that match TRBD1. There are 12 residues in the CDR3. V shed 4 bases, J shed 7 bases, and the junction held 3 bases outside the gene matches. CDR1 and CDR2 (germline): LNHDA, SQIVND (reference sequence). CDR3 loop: CASSTTGFEAFF. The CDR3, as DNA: TGTGCCAGTAGTACGACAGGGTTTGAAGCTTTCTTT.

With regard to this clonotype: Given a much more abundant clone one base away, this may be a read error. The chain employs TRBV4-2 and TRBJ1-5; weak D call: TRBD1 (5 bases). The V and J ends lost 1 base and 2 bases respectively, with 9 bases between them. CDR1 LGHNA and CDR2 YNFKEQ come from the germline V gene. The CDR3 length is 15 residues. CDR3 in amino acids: CASSQGEGRNQPQHF. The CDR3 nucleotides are TGTGCCAGCAGCCAAGGCGAGGGACGCAATCAGCCCCAGCATTTT.

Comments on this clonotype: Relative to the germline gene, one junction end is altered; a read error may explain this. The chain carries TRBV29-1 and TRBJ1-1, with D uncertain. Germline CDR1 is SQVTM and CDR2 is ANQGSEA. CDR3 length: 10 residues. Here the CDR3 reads CSVLTREAFF. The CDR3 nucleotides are TGCAGCGTCTTAACAAGGGAAGCTTTTTTT.

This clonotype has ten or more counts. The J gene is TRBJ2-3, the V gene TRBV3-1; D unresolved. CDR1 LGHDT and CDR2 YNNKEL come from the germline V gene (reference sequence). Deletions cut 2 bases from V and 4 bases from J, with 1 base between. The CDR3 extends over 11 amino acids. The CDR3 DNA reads TGTGCCAGCAGCCAATCAGATACGCAGTATTTT. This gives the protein CASSQSDTQYF.

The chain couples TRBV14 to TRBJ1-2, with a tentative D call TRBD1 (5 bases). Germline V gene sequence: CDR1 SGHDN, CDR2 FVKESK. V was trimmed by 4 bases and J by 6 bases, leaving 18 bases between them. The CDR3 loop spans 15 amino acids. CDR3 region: CASSLVGTGPDGYTF. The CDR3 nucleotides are TGTGCCAGCAGCCTCGTAGGGACCGGGCCGGATGGCTACACCTTC.

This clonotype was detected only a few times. CDR3: CASSETITPRFADTQYF. The CDR3 DNA is TGTGCCAGCAGCGAAACCATCACTCCTAGGTTTGCAGATACGCAGTATTTT. The chain couples TRBV7-8 to TRBJ2-3, with D hard to call. V was pared by 5 bases and J by 4 bases, with 22 bases between. From germline, CDR1 is SGHVS and CDR2 FQNEAQ. This CDR3 has 17 residues.